The 4 T cell receptor beta chains in this list originate from one sample, sequenced in a study of beta chain features in type 1 diabetes. The isolated RNA, all of it, was reverse transcribed, so expressed TCRB transcripts were what got sequenced. The method was immunoSEQ multiplex PCR; TCRdb's version includes in-frame clones alone and lacks a portion of them. The sample includes hundreds of thousands of clones, about 16% of them seen just once. What was sequenced was naive CD4+ T cells from blood. The source is a man between 18 and 35 years old in good health.

This clone turned up a few times. This chain connects TRBV7-2 to TRBJ2-5; D may be TRBD2 (5 bases). Germline assignment: CDR1 SGHTA and CDR2 FQGNSA. Trimming left V 4 bases short and J 4 bases short, with 10 bases between. The CDR3 totals 13 residues. The CDR3 sequence is CASSSPGRETQYF. The CDR3 nucleotides read TGTGCCAGCAGCTCCCCGGGAAGAGAGACCCAGTACTTC.

This clone was recorded a few times. This specimen includes other DNA sequences encoding the same CDR3. The V and J genes are TRBV6-5 and TRBJ2-1; D may be TRBD2 (5 bases). CDR3 length equals 14 residues. V shed 3 bases and J shed 0 bases, with 6 bases lying between them. The germline V gene encodes CDR1 MNHEY and CDR2 SVGAGI. The CDR3 loop is CASSYRGSYNEQFF. In DNA form, the CDR3 reads TGTGCCAGCAGTTATCGGGGCTCCTACAATGAGCAGTTCTTC.

This clone was observed many times. Here the CDR3 reads CASSLAGGTAPYEQYF. The CDR3 nucleotides are TGTGCCAGCAGCTTAGCGGGCGGAACGGCCCCGTACGAGCAGTACTTC. This sequence joins TRBV7-9 and TRBJ2-7; D is ambiguous. This CDR3 has 16 residues. Germline V CDR1 and CDR2: SEHNR, FQNEAQ (reference sequence). Trimming took 0 bases from V and 4 from J, leaving 16 bases between them.

The sample holds a few counts of this clone. The gene calls are TRBV4-1 and TRBJ2-3; unclear D gene. V shed 3 bases and J shed 1 base, with 5 bases lying between them. The CDR3 covers 13 residues. In germline, CDR1 is MGHRA, CDR2 YSYEKL. The CDR3 nucleotides read TGCGCCAGCAGCCAGTGGGGCACAGATACGCAGTATTTT. Residues: CASSQWGTDTQYF.